These 10 T cell receptor beta chains share one sample of origin, sequenced in a study of tumor-infiltrating lymphocytes in primary liver carcinoma. From unsorted bulk tissue weighing about 20-32 mg, DNA and RNA were co-extracted. A primer matching the constant region was used to make TCR beta cDNA from approximately 0.45 ug of total RNA. Slightly modified ARM-PCR with three nested multiplex PCR rounds yielded TCR beta libraries. Each of the first two PCR rounds ran roughly 10 cycles with TRBV1-TRBV30 forward and C-beta reverse primers. TCRdb ran MiXCR on the multiplex PCR reads and lists one entry per CDR3 protein. This table holds about 120,000 distinct CDR3 sequences, around 60% found once. The sample comprised liver tumor tissue from sampling region 1. Subset specified: tumor region T1, superior pole. The receptor set was obtained from a woman aged 60-75 years with primary liver carcinoma and hepatitis B virus infection.

This chain connects TRBV7-9 to TRBJ2-3; D is undetermined. There are 15 residues in the CDR3. Per germline, CDR1 SEHNR and CDR2 FQNEAQ (reference sequence). Trimming took off 3 bases at V and 4 bases at J, with 14 bases between the two ends. This CDR3 reads CASSFESSRPDTQYF. The CDR3 coding sequence is TGTGCCAGCAGCTTCGAGAGCTCCAGGCCAGATACGCAGTATTTT.

The J gene is TRBJ2-3, the V gene TRBV24-1; a weak D match, TRBD2 (7 bases). V shed 3 bases and J shed 15 bases, with 27 bases lying between them. This CDR3 region has 16 residues. Germline V gene sequence: CDR1 KGHDR, CDR2 SFDVKD. The CDR3 reads CATSDRGGHSTDTHYF. As DNA, the CDR3 is TGTGCCACCAGTGATAGGGGGGGGCATAGCACAGATACACACTATTTT.

Of note for this clonotype: A read error may produce the germline difference seen at one junction end. The genes are TRBV12-3 or TRBV12-4 and TRBJ1-5; D not certain. The CDR3 covers 12 residues. The CDR3: CASSLANQPEHF. Here the CDR3 DNA reads TGTGCTAGCAGTTTGGCTAATCAGCCCGAGCATTTT.

This clonotype was found once. Likely a read error: the CDR3 ends without its conserved phenylalanine or tryptophan. The V and J genes are TRBV11-3 and TRBJ2-1, with D perhaps matching TRBD2 (5 bases). Germline CDR1 reads SGHNT; CDR2 reads YENEEA. The CDR3 is 15 amino acids. The CDR3 loop is CACSLAAAARSEQFY. The CDR3 bases are TGTGCCTGCAGCTTGGCAGCGGCTGCCCGGAGTGAGCAGTTCTAC.

In regard to this clonotype: The junction departs from germline at one end; a sequencing error may be responsible. The genes are TRBV11-2 and TRBJ2-1, with D unresolved. Per the germline V gene, CDR1 is SGHAT and CDR2 is FQNNGV. The CDR3 consists of 16 residues. CDR3 region: CASSLEWMGSYNEQLF. For the CDR3, the DNA is TGTGCCAGCAGCTTAGAGTGGATGGGCTCCTACAATGAGCAGTTATTC.

Ten or more counts support this clonotype. This chain uses TRBV11-3 with TRBJ2-1, with unresolved D. The CDR3 runs to 13 residues. V gave up 3 bases and J gave up 5 bases, with 8 bases separating them. The germline CDR1 and CDR2 sequences are SGHNT and YENEEA. In DNA, the CDR3 is TGTGCCAGCAGCTTCGACAATGACAATGAGCAGTTCTTC. Protein product: CASSFDNDNEQFF.

A note on this clonotype: A much larger clonotype is one base distant, so this may be a read error. The chain recombines TRBV6-2 or TRBV6-3 with TRBJ2-7; TRBD2 matches at 11 bases. Germline assignment: CDR1 MNHEY and CDR2 SVGEGT. CDR3 length equals 15 residues. CDR3 residues: CACRRGLAGTYEQYF. The CDR3 DNA sequence: TGTGCCTGCAGACGAGGACTAGCGGGCACCTACGAGCAGTACTTC.

This clonotype was seen repeatedly, ten times or more. The rearrangement links TRBV29-1 to TRBJ1-1; D is unclear. CDR1 and CDR2 from the germline V gene are SQVTM and ANQGSEA. The CDR3 length is 13 residues. V lost 5 bases and J 2 bases, leaving 12 bases between the germline ends. The CDR3 spells CSVREWPNTEAFF. The CDR3 DNA reads TGCAGCGTTCGTGAGTGGCCCAACACTGAAGCTTTCTTT.

Comment on this clonotype: Its ends do not fully match the called genes, so a read error is possible. The chain employs TRBV6-2 or TRBV6-3 and TRBJ2-7, with no clear D. The germline gives CDR1 MNHEY, CDR2 SVGEGT. The CDR3 sequence is 13 residues long. The CDR3 coding sequence is TGTGTCAGCAGTTACTCGCCCGCTTACGAGCGGTACTTC. Translated: CVSSYSPAYERYF.

About this clonotype itself: Germline and junction disagree at one end, which may indicate a read error. The chain has TRBV11-2 and TRBJ2-7; 7 nucleotides agree with TRBD1. This CDR3 is 15 amino acids long. In germline, CDR1 is SGHAT, CDR2 FQNNGV. CDR3 residues: CASSPGGSRGYVQYF. CDR3 coding DNA: TGTGCCAGCAGCCCAGGGGGATCAAGGGGGTACGTGCAGTACTTC.